This T cell receptor beta chain was sequenced during a study of shared clonotypes between healthy human individuals. Study-wide points: Sequencing of the sorted subsets was shown by rarefaction to be incomplete despite large depth. Clonotypes which were not shared had lower generation probabilities than clonotypes that all four donors shared. For naive CD4 cells, roughly 4.6% of clonotypes were shared across a handful of donors.

The authors' processing: ImmunoSEQ junction-only sequences lacked quality scores, so their filtering differed. Some clones are missing from TCRdb's copy, which holds only in-frame ones; the method was immunoSEQ multiplex PCR. That table gives V, J and clone size, and the DNA gave D and trimming. The profile shows about 2.1 million clones, about 93% of them singletons. The CDR3 consists of 14 residues. Trimming removed 4 bases from V and 5 bases from J, with 12 bases in between. Germline CDR1 SGHVS, CDR2 FNYEAQ. Comment on this clone: Its antigen is still unknown.

In the naive CD8 group, cells lacked CD45RO and were positively selected for CCR7, so terminally differentiated effector memory CD45RA+ cells were left out. The clonotype originates from a young man in good health. Some clones in this sample may be carry-over from other donors' samples. The chain carries TRBV7-6 and TRBJ2-1; D is undetermined. Sequenced material: naive CD8+ T cells from PBMCs. The CDR3 coding sequence is TGTGCCAGCAGCTGGGGATTCGGAAACAATGAGCAGTTCTTC. Its translation is CASSWGFGNNEQFF.